The T cell receptor beta chain described here comes from a study of CD4 and CD8 cells across lung adenocarcinoma regions. TCRdb called the PCR reads again in MiXCR, with one record for every CDR3 protein. Here the sample spans some 8,800 distinct CDR3 sequences, 40% to 65% being singletons. The patients had localized lung adenocarcinoma, a non-small cell subtype. The CDR3 contains 14 residues. The germline V gene has CDR1 SGHTA and CDR2 FQGNSA. V was pared by 7 bases and J by 6 bases, with 19 bases between. This clonotype was detected many times. Sequenced: CD4+ T cells from the margin of a lung tumor. The chain carries TRBV7-2 and TRBJ2-7, with D hard to call. The receptor was derived from a male donor with lung adenocarcinoma. The CD4 and CD8 labels of this study may be unreliable. CDR3 sequence reads: CASTPNQIWVEQYF. DNA of the CDR3: TGTGCCAGCACCCCTAATCAGATTTGGGTCGAGCAGTACTTC.